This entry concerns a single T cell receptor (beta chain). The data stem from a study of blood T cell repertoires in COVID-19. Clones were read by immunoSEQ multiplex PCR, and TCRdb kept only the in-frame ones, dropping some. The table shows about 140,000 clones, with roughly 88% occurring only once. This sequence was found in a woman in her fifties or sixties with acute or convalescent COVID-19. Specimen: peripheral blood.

The CDR3 reads CASSHTDRGVKNEQFF. The DNA of the CDR3 is TGTGCCAGCAGCCACACGGACAGGGGGGTAAAAAATGAGCAGTTCTTC. The J gene is TRBJ2-1, the V gene TRBV7-9; 10 nucleotides match TRBD1. Losses at the gene ends were 5 bases for V and 7 bases for J; bases not matched to a gene: 11. CDR3 size: 16 residues. Germline V gives CDR1 SEHNR, CDR2 FQNEAQ (reference sequence).